The clone carrying this T cell receptor (beta chain) was detected only once. Its cognate antigen is unknown. Sequenced by immunoSEQ multiplex PCR; TCRdb stores in-frame clones only, minus some. The sample shows 6,400 or so clones, 74% of them seen only once. The sample belongs to a study of tumor-infiltrating lymphocytes in localized non-small cell lung cancer. Study results and limitations: IM1 and IM2 tumors showed no difference in T-cell fraction.

V dropped 6 bases and J dropped 6; count of bases not matched to a gene: 8. The V gene's germline CDR1 is ENHRY and CDR2 SYGVKD. The CDR3 extends over 16 amino acids. The chain joins TRBV10-3 to TRBJ2-2; 12 bases fit TRBD2. Sequencing was done on a sample of uninvolved lung tissue not adjacent to the tumor. This receptor was obtained from a human donor with non-small cell lung cancer. CDR3 coding DNA: TGTGCCATCAGCGTGGGACTAGCGGGCCTCCCCGGGGAGCTGTTTTTT. This translates into CAISVGLAGLPGELFF.